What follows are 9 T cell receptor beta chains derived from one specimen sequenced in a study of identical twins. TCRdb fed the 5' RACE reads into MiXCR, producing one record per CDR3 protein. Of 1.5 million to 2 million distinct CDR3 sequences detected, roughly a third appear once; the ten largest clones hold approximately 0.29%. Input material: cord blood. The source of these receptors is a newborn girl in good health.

The CDR3 loop is CASSRPLAGGLNEQFF. For the CDR3, the DNA is TGTGCCAGCAGCCGTCCCCTAGCGGGGGGGCTCAATGAGCAGTTCTTC. The chain is built from TRBV3-1 and TRBJ2-1; the match to TRBD2 covers 12 bases. CDR1 is LGHDT and CDR2 is YNNKEL in the germline V gene (reference sequence). Trimming at V came to 4 bases and at J to 6 bases, leaving 7 bases not matched to a gene. The CDR3 has 16 amino acids.

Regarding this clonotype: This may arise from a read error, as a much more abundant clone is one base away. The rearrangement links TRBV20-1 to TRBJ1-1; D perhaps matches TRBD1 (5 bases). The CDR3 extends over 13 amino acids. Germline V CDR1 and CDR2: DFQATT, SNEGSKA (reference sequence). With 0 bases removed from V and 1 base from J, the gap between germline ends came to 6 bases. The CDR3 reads CSARDGANTEAFF. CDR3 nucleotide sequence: TGCAGTGCTAGAGATGGGGCGAACACTGAAGCTTTCTTT.

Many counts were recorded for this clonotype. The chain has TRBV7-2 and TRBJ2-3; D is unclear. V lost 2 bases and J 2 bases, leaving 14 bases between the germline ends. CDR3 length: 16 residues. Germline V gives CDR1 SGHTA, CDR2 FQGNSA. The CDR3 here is CASSLYGSGYTDTQYF. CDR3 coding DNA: TGTGCCAGCAGCTTATATGGGTCGGGTTACACAGATACGCAGTATTTT.

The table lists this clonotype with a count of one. The CDR3 DNA is TGCAGTGCTAGAGACAGGACTATCCTACCCTACGAGCAGTACTTC. Protein sequence: CSARDRTILPYEQYF. V usage is TRBV20-1 and J usage is TRBJ2-7, with a weak D call TRBD2 (6 bases). V was shortened by 0 bases and J by 2 bases, with 14 bases between the two germline ends. Germline assignment: CDR1 DFQATT and CDR2 SNEGSKA (reference sequence). This CDR3 has 15 amino acids.

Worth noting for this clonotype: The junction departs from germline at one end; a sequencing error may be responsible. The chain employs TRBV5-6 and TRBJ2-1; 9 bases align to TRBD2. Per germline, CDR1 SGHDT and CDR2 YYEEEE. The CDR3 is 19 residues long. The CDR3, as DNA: TGTGCCAGCAGCTTGACAGCGGATCTAGCGGGGTCAACATACATTGAGCAGTTCTTC. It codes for CASSLTADLAGSTYIEQFF.

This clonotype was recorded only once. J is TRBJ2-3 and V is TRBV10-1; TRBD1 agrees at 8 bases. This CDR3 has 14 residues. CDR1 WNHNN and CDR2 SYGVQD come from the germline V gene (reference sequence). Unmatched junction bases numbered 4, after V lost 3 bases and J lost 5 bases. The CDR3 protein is CASSDRGRGDTQYF. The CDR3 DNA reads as TGCGCCAGCAGTGACAGGGGGCGAGGAGATACGCAGTATTTT.

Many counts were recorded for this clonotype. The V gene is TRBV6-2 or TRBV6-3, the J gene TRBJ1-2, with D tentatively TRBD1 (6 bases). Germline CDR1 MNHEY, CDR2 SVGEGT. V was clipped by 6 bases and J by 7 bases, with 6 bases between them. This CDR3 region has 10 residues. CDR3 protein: CASRGGGYTF. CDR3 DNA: TGTGCCAGCAGAGGGGGTGGCTACACCTTC.

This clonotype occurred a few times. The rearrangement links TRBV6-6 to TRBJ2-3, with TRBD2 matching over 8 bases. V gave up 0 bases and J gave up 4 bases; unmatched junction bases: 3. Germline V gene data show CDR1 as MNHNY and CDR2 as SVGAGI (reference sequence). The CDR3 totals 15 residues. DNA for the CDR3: TGTGCCAGCAGTTACTCGAGCGGGGGATCAGATACGCAGTATTTT. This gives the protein CASSYSSGGSDTQYF.

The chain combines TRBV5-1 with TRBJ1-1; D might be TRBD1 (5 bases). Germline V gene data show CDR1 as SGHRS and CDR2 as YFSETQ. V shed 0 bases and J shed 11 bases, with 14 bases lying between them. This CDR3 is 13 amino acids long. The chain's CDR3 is CASSLEGQGLAFF. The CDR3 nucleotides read TGCGCCAGCAGCTTGGAGGGTCAGGGCTTGGCTTTCTTT.